These 2 T cell receptor beta chains share one sample of origin, sequenced in a study of cytomegalovirus exposure and HLA in healthy donors. Profiling relied on immunoSEQ multiplex PCR, and the TCRdb table lists in-frame clones only, not all of them. In the table there are roughly 250,000 clones, about 90% of which are singletons. Sequenced input: PBMCs. Source of these receptors: a woman younger than 30 in good health and CMV-seronegative.

V usage is TRBV5-6 and J usage is TRBJ2-1; D not certain. Between the trimmed V and J ends, which lost 0 bases and 7 bases, there was a span of 2 bases. The CDR3 covers 11 residues. Germline-derived CDR1 and CDR2 are SGHDT and YYEEEE. DNA for the CDR3: TGTGCCAGCAGCTTGGCGAATGAGCAGTTCTTC. This translates into CASSLANEQFF.

The V and J genes are TRBV4-3 and TRBJ1-3; D gene unclear. CDR3 length equals 16 residues. Trimming stripped 0 bases from V and 3 bases from J, with 12 bases between. The germline CDR1 and CDR2 sequences are LGHNA and YSLEER. This CDR3 reads CASSQDSEGRGNTIYF. CDR3 bases: TGCGCCAGCAGCCAAGATTCAGAGGGTCGTGGAAACACCATATATTTT.